This T cell receptor beta chain was sequenced during a study of blood T cell repertoires in COVID-19. In the study overall: Nucleic acid was either cDNA or gDNA, and it came from T cells, B-cell-depleted T cells, or PBMCs.

In the authors' methods: Amplification of reference gene primers provided the estimated nucleated cell counts. Generated by immunoSEQ multiplex PCR, the TCRdb table keeps only in-frame clones and is missing some. Clone size and the V and J calls come from that table; the DNA yielded D and trimming. The repertoire has 52,000 or so clones, approximately 88% of them found once; the top ten carry around a quarter. The table lists this clone with a few counts. This TCR derives from a human donor in a cohort sampled during active COVID-19. Material for sequencing was peripheral blood.

The CDR3 spells CASSVRGSGTEAFF. CDR3 DNA sequence: TGCGCCAGCAGCGTACGGGGATCGGGCACTGAAGCTTTCTTT. The rearrangement uses TRBV5-1 and TRBJ1-1; D unresolved. The CDR3 consists of 14 residues. Trimming cost V 4 bases and J 4 bases, with 14 bases left between them. Germline-derived CDR1 and CDR2 are SGHRS and YFSETQ.